This T cell receptor beta chain was observed in a study of T cell responses to AZD1222 COVID-19 vaccine. The protocol was immunoSEQ multiplex PCR, while the TCRdb copy is restricted to in-frame clones and leaves out a portion. Of roughly 190,000 clones listed, almost 95% are singletons. Remarks on this clone: What it binds is unknown.

The V and J ends lost 4 bases and 8 bases, in that order; junction bases with no gene match: 5. The CDR3 is made up of 14 amino acids. Germline CDR1 reads SGDLS; CDR2 reads YYNGEE. Study-level results: Spike regions recognized by vaccine-associated CD4 TCRs spanned the protein, led by 160-218 and 743-854.

Source: peripheral blood, taken on day 0 of AZD1222 vaccination. This TCR was recovered from an adult in good health. The genes are TRBV9 and TRBJ1-4; 10 nucleotides match TRBD1. CDR3 in DNA: TGTGCCAGCAGCTTAGGACAGGGGGACGAAAAACTGTTTTTT. Translated: CASSLGQGDEKLFF.